This section outlines one T cell receptor beta chain sequence together with its context. This clone's antigen is unknown. Base qualities are not recorded, but no much larger clone differs from it by a single base. This record comes from a study of blood T cell repertoires in COVID-19 (TCRdb year 2020). Describing the broader study: Samples covering the acute and convalescent phases of COVID-19 were provided by collaborators in the United States, Italy and Spain. The material from the prospective study consisted of cDNA or gDNA derived from T cells, B-cell-depleted T cells, or PBMCs. The dataset comprised deeply sampled blood TCRbeta repertoires from subjects exposed to, actively infected with, or recovered from COVID-19. A freely available public database, intended as a resource for researchers studying the immune response to SARS-CoV-2, is where the repertoires were released. The samples were drawn from the first 160 participants of the ongoing ImmuneRACE study and from 1,254 subjects provided by 6 global collaborators. The sample metadata nearly always contained a de-identified subject ID, COVID-19 status, age in years and sex. Where available, HLA class I and class II types were obtained from metadata supplied by the sample provider rather than from assay-based typing. Results the study describes overall, beyond this receptor: Clinical and demographic metadata were provided uncurated, with the amount varying by source and participant.

At the junction V is shortened by 0 bases and J by 6 bases, with 13 bases in between. The cysteine opens and the phenylalanine closes a CDR3 of 15 amino acids. The CDR3 DNA has 45 bases and is translated from base 1. Reading the germline V gene gives CDR1 SGHDN and CDR2 FVKESK. Participants in the prospective study were aged about 18 to 95 years, lived in 20 to 30 United States geographic areas, and enrolled through a virtual design. Cohort assignment in the prospective study relied on participant-reported clinical history from a screening survey and a study questionnaire. Exposed participants were defined as having been in contact with someone with a PCR-confirmed or clinician-diagnosed COVID-19 case within 2 weeks of study entry. In the prospective study, mobile phlebotomists collected whole blood, serum and a nasopharyngeal or oropharyngeal swab from each participant. Prospective study participants could optionally give additional blood draws and questionnaires over an approximately two-month period. Blood samples from the prospective study were shipped frozen or at room temperature prior to DNA extraction.

TCRbeta CDR3 regions were amplified from genomic DNA using the immunoSEQ Assay, a bias-controlled multiplex PCR. On the authors' methods: Within the assay, amplification of reference gene primers was used to estimate how many nucleated cells each sample contained. To quantify the absolute abundance of each unique TCRbeta CDR3 rearrangement, sequence reads were collapsed and filtered. Productive Simpson clonality was computed per sample as the square root of Simpson's diversity index over productive rearrangements. The clones in this table, taken by TCRdb from immuneACCESS, are in-frame only. Not every clone is retained; where verified, under half of the shortfall comes from an unresolved V gene, and the cause of the rest is unknown. V and J calls and clone size are as listed in that table; D and trimming were resolved from the DNA. Present in this sample are 200,000 to 250,000 clones, about 87% of which were seen just once. The ten most abundant clones make up about 4% of the sample.

The source is a woman aged 25 to 39 who had been exposed to COVID-19. This receptor chain uses TRBV14 and TRBJ2-3; the D gene cannot be named for sure. Sequencing was done on a sample of PBMCs or T cells enriched from blood (not recorded which). In nucleotide form, the sequence is TGTGCCAGCAGCCAAGATTTGGCACCCATGGATACGCAGTATTTT. This codes for CASSQDLAPMDTQYF.